This passage covers 5 T cell receptor beta chains from one sample sequenced in a study of shared clonotypes between healthy human individuals. Profiling relied on immunoSEQ multiplex PCR, and the TCRdb table lists in-frame clones only, not all of them. The top ten hold roughly 0.13% of the sample, which has 2 million to 2.5 million clones, approximately 94% seen once. The specimen sequenced was naive CD4+ T cells sorted from blood. The subset was: CD45RA+ positively selected. The source is a young man in good health.

The chain recombines TRBV28 with TRBJ1-2; D uncertain. CDR1 is MDHEN, CDR2 SYDVKM, per germline. V was pared by 1 base and J by 6 bases, with 9 bases between. This CDR3 contains 13 residues. CDR3 region: CASSLYSWNGYTF. CDR3 bases: TGTGCCAGCAGTTTATACTCGTGGAATGGCTACACCTTC.

V is TRBV6-5 and J is TRBJ2-7, with TRBD2 as a possible D gene (5 bases). Germline CDR1 and CDR2: MNHEY and SVGAGI. There are 14 residues in the CDR3. V was cut by 0 bases and J by 2 bases, with 8 bases left in between. CDR3 sequence: CASSYSMEAYEQYF. The CDR3 coding sequence is TGTGCCAGCAGTTACTCAATGGAGGCCTACGAGCAGTACTTC.

This clone was seen just once. J is TRBJ1-6 and V is TRBV9; D not resolved. Trimming left V 1 base short and J 7 bases short, with 9 bases between. CDR1 SGDLS and CDR2 YYNGEE come from the germline V gene. This CDR3 is 14 amino acids long. The CDR3 sequence is CASSVTQLNSPLHF. CDR3 DNA sequence: TGTGCCAGCAGCGTAACACAGCTGAATTCACCCCTCCACTTT.

This chain links TRBV12-5 with TRBJ2-7; unclear D gene. The CDR3 runs to 13 residues. Trimming cost V 6 bases and J 1 base, with 10 bases left between them. Germline CDR1 is LGHNT and CDR2 is FRNRAP. The CDR3 sequence is CASGSSYSYEQYF. The CDR3 bases are TGTGCTAGTGGGTCTAGTTATTCCTACGAGCAGTACTTC.

For the CDR3, the DNA is TGTGCCAGCTGGAGGTCTGGGCCGGGGACCCAGTACTTC. This gives the protein CASWRSGPGTQYF. J is TRBJ2-5 and V is TRBV6-1; a weak D match, TRBD2 (5 bases). Looked up from germline, CDR1 is MNHNS and CDR2 is SASEGT. The CDR3 sequence is 13 residues long. V lost 8 bases to trimming and J lost 7 bases, with 17 bases between them.